Described below is a single T cell receptor beta chain sequence and its context. Clones were read by immunoSEQ multiplex PCR, and TCRdb kept only the in-frame ones, dropping some. Of 50,000 to 60,000 clones in the sample, approximately 84% were seen once. This record belongs to a study of OX40 agonist ivuxolimab in advanced cancers. Study background: Across the patients, intravenous ivuxolimab was delivered every 2 weeks at 0.01 to 10 mg/kg.

Looked up from germline, CDR1 is SGHRS and CDR2 is YFSETQ. V was clipped by 3 bases and J by 0 bases; unmatched bases: 4. CDR3 length: 16 residues. The chain joins TRBV5-1 to TRBJ1-3, with 9 bases aligning to TRBD1. The material was CD4+ or CD8+ T cells sorted from blood, obtained in a trial of the OX40 agonist ivuxolimab. The sequence derives from an adult with an advanced solid tumor such as melanoma, head and neck, liver or kidney cancer. CDR3 sequence: CASSYMTGGSGNTIYF. CDR3 bases: TGCGCCAGCAGCTACATGACAGGGGGCTCTGGAAACACCATATATTTT.